Following are 29 T cell receptor beta chains from one sample sequenced in a study of shared clonotypes between healthy human individuals. Positive CCR7 selection of CD45RO-negative cells yielded the naive CD8 cells, and terminally differentiated effector memory CD45RA+ cells were excluded. Measured with immunoSEQ multiplex PCR; TCRdb has only the in-frame clones, and not every one. The table has about 2.1 million clones, just over 90% seen once. Material for sequencing was naive CD8+ T cells from PBMCs. The source is a man between 18 and 35 years old in good health. Some clones in this sample may be carry-over from other donors' samples.

The chain uses TRBV6-6 and TRBJ2-7, with TRBD1 matching over 8 bases. Losses at the gene ends were 1 base for V and 5 bases for J; bases not matched to a gene: 7. There are 15 residues in the CDR3. Germline CDR1 MNHNY, CDR2 SVGAGI (reference sequence). The CDR3 loop reads CASSYFPDRVNEQYF. CDR3 DNA: TGTGCCAGCAGTTACTTTCCGGACAGGGTCAACGAGCAGTACTTC.

The V call is TRBV4-2, the J call TRBJ2-7; 10 bases map to TRBD2. The J segment lost 5 bases and the V segment lost 0 bases, leaving 7 bases of the junction unmatched. CDR3 size: 16 residues. Germline V CDR1 and CDR2: LGHNA, YNFKEQ. The CDR3 DNA follows: TGTGCCAGCAGCCAAGATTTGTCTAGCGGGAGAGACGAGCAGTACTTC. The encoded protein is CASSQDLSSGRDEQYF.

This clone came up once. The chain joins TRBV27 to TRBJ1-5; tentatively, D is TRBD1 (5 bases). The CDR3 consists of 15 residues. Trimming removed 5 bases from V and 4 bases from J, with 15 bases in between. The germline gives CDR1 MNHEY, CDR2 SMNVEV (reference sequence). As DNA, the CDR3 is TGTGCCAGCAGTCCCGGGTGGGGGTCAAATCAGCCCCAGCATTTT. Protein: CASSPGWGSNQPQHF.

The chain carries TRBV28 and TRBJ1-4; possibly TRBD1 for D (6 bases). V lost 3 bases to trimming and J lost 8 bases, with 13 bases between them. CDR1 is MDHEN, CDR2 SYDVKM, per germline. The CDR3 totals 14 residues. CDR3 DNA sequence: TGTGCCAGCAGTTTTTACAGGGCAGGGGAAAAACTGTTTTTT. It codes for CASSFYRAGEKLFF.

The J gene is TRBJ2-6, the V gene TRBV7-9; D uncertain. The CDR3 loop spans 16 amino acids. Trimming shortened V by 3 bases and J by 0 bases, and 9 bases separated the two germline ends. Per the germline V gene, CDR1 is SEHNR and CDR2 is FQNEAQ (reference sequence). The CDR3 region has the DNA TGTGCCAGCAGCTTGGAAGCAGTCTCTGGGGCCAACGTCCTGACTTTC. Encoded protein: CASSLEAVSGANVLTF.

The rearrangement links TRBV15 to TRBJ1-4, with TRBD1 as a possible D gene (6 bases). Germline assignment: CDR1 LNHNV and CDR2 YYDKDF (reference sequence). This CDR3 has 15 amino acids. V was shortened by 4 bases and J by 7 bases, with 16 bases between the two germline ends. CDR3 amino acids: CATSTRGTMGEKLFF. The CDR3 DNA sequence: TGTGCCACCAGCACCCGGGGGACAATGGGTGAAAAACTGTTTTTT.

This chain's CDR3 is CASTPSNTEAFF. For the CDR3, the DNA is TGTGCCAGCACGCCGTCGAACACTGAAGCTTTCTTT. V usage is TRBV2 and J usage is TRBJ1-1; D not resolved. Germline CDR1 reads SNHLY; CDR2 reads FYNNEI. This CDR3 contains 12 residues. The germline V and J ends were trimmed by 7 bases and 1 base, with 7 bases remaining between them.

This rearrangement joins TRBV28 to TRBJ2-7; the match to TRBD1 covers 8 bases. The CDR3 is made up of 15 amino acids. V lost 2 bases, J lost 6 bases, and 9 bases stayed unmatched. The germline gives CDR1 MDHEN, CDR2 SYDVKM. The CDR3 is CASSLLRRQGSEQYF. In nucleotides, the CDR3 is TGTGCCAGCAGTTTACTAAGGCGACAGGGGAGCGAGCAGTACTTC. The variable domain in full, with the rest retrieved from reference TRBV28 and TRBJ2-7, is DVKVTQSSRYLVKRTGEKVFLECVQDMDHENMFWYRQDPGLGLRLIYFSYDVKMKEKGDIPEGYSVSREKKERFSLILESASTNQTSMYLCASSLLRRQGSEQYFGPGTRLTVT.

V is TRBV9 and J is TRBJ2-7, with TRBD2 identical over 9 bases. The ends lost 2 bases at V and 7 bases at J; junction bases unmatched: 31. The CDR3 runs 22 residues. Germline loops: CDR1 SGDLS, CDR2 YYNGEE. CDR3 residues: CASSVNRGSSGTDDGPHREQYF. The CDR3 nucleotides read TGTGCCAGCAGCGTCAACAGGGGTTCTAGCGGGACAGACGATGGGCCCCATCGGGAGCAGTACTTC.

This chain links TRBV28 with TRBJ1-3; no clear D gene. The CDR3 is made up of 14 amino acids. Looked up from germline, CDR1 is MDHEN and CDR2 is SYDVKM. V lost 3 bases, J lost 4 bases, and 10 bases lay in between. The CDR3 protein is CASSFLRAGNTIYF. For the CDR3, the DNA is TGTGCCAGCAGTTTCCTCCGGGCGGGAAACACCATATATTTT.

V gene TRBV13 combines with J gene TRBJ2-5, with 12 bases matching TRBD1. From germline, CDR1 is PRHDT and CDR2 FYEKMQ (reference sequence). V gave up 5 bases and J gave up 4 bases; unmatched junction bases: 8. There are 16 residues in the CDR3. The CDR3 DNA reads TGTGCCAGCAGCAACCGGGACAGGGGGCCGGTAGAGACCCAGTACTTC. Protein: CASSNRDRGPVETQYF.

The chain combines TRBV7-7 with TRBJ2-2; 10 bases fit TRBD2. With V trimmed by 11 bases and J by 6 bases, 12 bases remained unmatched. This CDR3 comprises 15 residues. The germline gives CDR1 SSHAT, CDR2 FNYEAQ (reference sequence). The CDR3 nucleotides read TGTGCCGTTCTGGGGCTAGCGGGAGTCGCCGGGGAGCTGTTTTTT. Translation gives CAVLGLAGVAGELFF. The whole variable domain, remainder taken from reference TRBV7-7 and TRBJ2-2, is GAGVSQSPRYKVTKRGQDVTLRCDPISSHATLYWYQQALGQGPEFLTYFNYEAQPDKSGLPSDRFSAERPEGSISTLTIQRTEQRDSAMYRCAVLGLAGVAGELFFGEGSRLTVL.

V is TRBV11-2 and J is TRBJ2-1, with TRBD1 matching 9 bases. Trimming took 5 bases from V and 2 from J; bases not matched to a gene: 10. CDR1 is SGHAT, CDR2 FQNNGV, per germline. The CDR3 is 17 amino acids. CDR3 bases: TGTGCCAGCAGCCAGGGGAGGGGACAGGGACCCTACAATGAGCAGTTCTTC. This sequence encodes CASSQGRGQGPYNEQFF.

This sequence joins TRBV29-1 and TRBJ2-1; 8 bases fit TRBD1. The CDR3 contains 14 residues. Germline trimming cut 6 bases from V and 4 bases from J; bases unmatched to any gene: 8. The V gene's germline CDR1 is SQVTM and CDR2 ANQGSEA. This chain's CDR3 is CSVVTGQAYNEQFF. Here the CDR3 DNA reads TGCAGCGTCGTTACGGGACAGGCGTACAATGAGCAGTTCTTC.

The V call is TRBV28, the J call TRBJ2-1, with 9 bases matching TRBD1. The germline V gene encodes CDR1 MDHEN and CDR2 SYDVKM. Losses at the gene ends were 5 bases for V and 6 bases for J; bases not matched to a gene: 8. The length of the CDR3 is 15 residues. DNA of the CDR3: TGTGCCAGCAGTGCTGGGACAGGGCTCGGCAATGAGCAGTTCTTC. Protein product: CASSAGTGLGNEQFF.

This clone occurred a few times. In the same sample, other DNA sequences code for this CDR3. The CDR3 sequence is CASSFGGQPQHF. CDR3 in DNA: TGTGCCAGCAGTTTCGGTGGGCAGCCCCAGCATTTT. The gene calls are TRBV27 and TRBJ1-5; D not certain. The V gene's germline CDR1 is MNHEY and CDR2 SMNVEV (reference sequence). CDR3 length: 12 amino acids. Trimming took off 3 bases at V and 7 bases at J, with 7 bases between the two ends.

This chain uses TRBV6-5 with TRBJ1-1; D is unclear. CDR3 size: 14 residues. V lost 6 bases and J 4 bases, leaving 15 bases between the germline ends. Germline V CDR1 and CDR2: MNHEY, SVGAGI. CDR3: CASRPTYYSTEAFF. Here the CDR3 DNA reads TGTGCCAGCAGACCCACCTATTACAGCACTGAAGCTTTCTTT.

The V gene is TRBV6-5, the J gene TRBJ2-7, with TRBD1 matching 8 bases. Germline-derived CDR1 and CDR2 are MNHEY and SVGAGI. The CDR3 consists of 14 residues. V was clipped by 6 bases and J by 2 bases; unmatched bases: 6. The CDR3 nucleotides are TGTGCCAGCAGAACCGGGACAGGCACCTACGAGCAGTACTTC. As protein: CASRTGTGTYEQYF.

Turning to this clone: This sample includes further DNA sequences coding for the same CDR3. The chain employs TRBV27 and TRBJ1-2; D not certain. Trimming left V 5 bases short and J 4 bases short, with 11 bases between. Per the germline V gene, CDR1 is MNHEY and CDR2 is SMNVEV (reference sequence). CDR3 size: 13 residues. CDR3 coding DNA: TGTGCCAGCAGTCTGTCGTCGAGCTATGGCTACACCTTC. Its translation is CASSLSSSYGYTF.

This clone turned up a few times. The rearrangement joins TRBV30 to TRBJ1-2; TRBD1 agrees at 9 bases. CDR1 is GTSNPN, CDR2 SVGIG, per germline (reference sequence). The CDR3 runs to 13 residues. Trimming removed 7 bases from V and 4 bases from J; junction bases left unmatched: 7. As DNA, the CDR3 is TGTGCCTCTGACAGGGGGAACCGCTATGGCTACACCTTC. Its protein is CASDRGNRYGYTF.

The chain carries TRBV27 and TRBJ1-5; D is ambiguous. The germline V and J ends were trimmed by 3 bases and 6 bases, with 9 bases remaining between them. The germline V gene encodes CDR1 MNHEY and CDR2 SMNVEV (reference sequence). CDR3 length equals 13 residues. The CDR3 DNA sequence: TGTGCCAGCAGTTTCAAGGACGGTCAGCCCCAGCATTTT. It translates to CASSFKDGQPQHF.

The rearrangement links TRBV7-9 to TRBJ2-7, with D unresolved. V gave up 5 bases and J gave up 4 bases, with 9 bases separating them. Germline V CDR1 and CDR2: SEHNR, FQNEAQ (reference sequence). This CDR3 has 12 residues. The CDR3 protein is CASSPPPYEQYF. The CDR3 DNA reads as TGTGCCAGCAGCCCCCCCCCATACGAGCAGTACTTC.

The V gene is TRBV4-1, the J gene TRBJ2-7; perhaps TRBD2 as D (5 bases). The germline CDR1 and CDR2 sequences are MGHRA and YSYEKL. The CDR3 loop spans 16 amino acids. V gave up 0 bases and J gave up 0 bases, with 12 bases separating them. CDR3 region: CASSQEGGGPSYEQYF. In nucleotides, the CDR3 is TGCGCCAGCAGCCAAGAGGGCGGAGGTCCCTCCTACGAGCAGTACTTC.

The J gene is TRBJ2-3, the V gene TRBV6-1; D gene ambiguous. The CDR3 sequence is 10 residues long. Trimming stripped 4 bases from V and 9 bases from J, with 5 bases between. Germline CDR1 is MNHNS and CDR2 is SASEGT. The CDR3 nucleotides read TGTGCCAGCAGTGCGGCAACGCAGTATTTT. It encodes CASSAATQYF.

This clone was seen only a few times. V usage is TRBV28 and J usage is TRBJ1-5; possible D gene TRBD1, 5 bases. Germline CDR1 is MDHEN and CDR2 is SYDVKM. The V end lost 5 bases, the J end lost 9 bases, and 11 bases lay between the germline ends. This CDR3 has 12 amino acids. CDR3 DNA sequence: TGTGCCAGCAGTGGGGGTTCCGGGCCCCAGCATTTT. Translating gives CASSGGSGPQHF.

This chain links TRBV9 with TRBJ1-2; D is undetermined. The CDR3 is 14 amino acids. Trimming pared 0 bases from V and 1 base from J, leaving 7 bases between. Germline CDR1 and CDR2: SGDLS and YYNGEE. The CDR3, as DNA: TGTGCCAGCAGCGTAGCCGGAGATAACTATGGCTACACCTTC. The encoded protein is CASSVAGDNYGYTF.

This chain uses TRBV2 with TRBJ2-3; D perhaps matches TRBD1 (6 bases). Per the germline V gene, CDR1 is SNHLY and CDR2 is FYNNEI. V dropped 6 bases and J dropped 4 bases, with 8 bases sitting between them. The CDR3 has 12 residues. The CDR3 spells CASRWTADTQYF. Here the CDR3 DNA reads TGTGCCAGCAGGTGGACAGCAGATACGCAGTATTTT.

The rearrangement joins TRBV19 to TRBJ2-1; 14 bases match TRBD2. CDR1 and CDR2 from the germline V gene are LNHDA and SQIVND (reference sequence). Unmatched junction bases numbered 9, after V lost 2 bases and J lost 0 bases. The CDR3 spans 20 residues. The CDR3 DNA reads as TGTGCCAGTAGTATAAGGGGGACTAGCGGGAGTGGGGCCTCCTACAATGAGCAGTTCTTC. Translated: CASSIRGTSGSGASYNEQFF.

The chain links TRBV6-1 to TRBJ2-3; D uncertain. The V gene lost 2 bases and the J gene lost 0 bases, with 15 bases spanning the gap. Germline-derived CDR1 and CDR2 are MNHNS and SASEGT. The CDR3 runs 17 residues. DNA for the CDR3: TGTGCCAGCAGTGAACTGGCGGCCGGCCTCAGCACAGATACGCAGTATTTT. This gives the protein CASSELAAGLSTDTQYF.